This T cell receptor (beta chain) was captured in a study of CD8+CD57+ T cells in acquired aplastic anemia. Looking at the study overall: Sorted CD4+ and CD8+ cells gave an average of roughly 3 ug of DNA.

Before being chosen for sequencing, patients had shown CD8+CD57+ cell expansion by flow cytometry. CDR3 and TCR beta VDJ profiling relied on genomic DNA as the template. TCRdb re-called the reads through MiXCR, storing one row per CDR3 protein. The table has some 140,000 distinct CDR3 sequences, 52% seen once. This clonotype was found many times. The material sequenced was sorted CD4+, CD8+, or CD8+CD57+ T cells (not recorded which) from PBMCs. The TCR sequence derives from a human donor with aplastic anemia.

CDR3 region: CASSLGSGGTEFF. In nucleotides, the CDR3 is TGTGCCAGCAGCTTAGGAAGTGGCGGCACAGAGTTCTTC. The chain carries TRBV7-2 and TRBJ2-1, with D unresolved. The CDR3 is 13 amino acids. From germline, CDR1 is SGHTA and CDR2 FQGNSA. V was trimmed by 1 base and J by 14 bases, leaving 15 bases between them.